This T cell receptor beta chain was identified during a study of metastatic and nonmetastatic thyroid tumors. This clone has at least ten counts. The antigen is undetermined. Before thyroid surgery, none of the patients had received any treatment. General observations from the study: In both blood and tumor samples, TCR beta diversity was reported significantly higher for malignant than benign nodules.

This CDR3 has 13 residues. V dropped 7 bases and J dropped 4; count of bases not matched to a gene: 5. Per germline, CDR1 SGHVS and CDR2 FNYEAQ. Authors' methods: It was from CDR3 differences across clinicopathological groups that a distant-metastasis classifier for papillary thyroid cancer was built. TCRdb reprocessed the PCR reads using MiXCR. TCRdb, not the original authors, processed these V and J calls. The repertoire consists of about 69,000 clones, with around 14% occurring once and the leading ten covering just over 6.5%. Source material: blood. The chain recombines TRBV7-6 with TRBJ2-5; 8 bases are shared with TRBD1. The TCR originated in a male donor with papillary thyroid cancer or a benign thyroid nodule (not recorded which). Some clones in this sample may be carry-over from other donors' samples. The CDR3 DNA follows: TGTGCCAGCACAGGGGGCTTTGTAGAGACCCAGTACTTC. Its protein is CASTGGFVETQYF.